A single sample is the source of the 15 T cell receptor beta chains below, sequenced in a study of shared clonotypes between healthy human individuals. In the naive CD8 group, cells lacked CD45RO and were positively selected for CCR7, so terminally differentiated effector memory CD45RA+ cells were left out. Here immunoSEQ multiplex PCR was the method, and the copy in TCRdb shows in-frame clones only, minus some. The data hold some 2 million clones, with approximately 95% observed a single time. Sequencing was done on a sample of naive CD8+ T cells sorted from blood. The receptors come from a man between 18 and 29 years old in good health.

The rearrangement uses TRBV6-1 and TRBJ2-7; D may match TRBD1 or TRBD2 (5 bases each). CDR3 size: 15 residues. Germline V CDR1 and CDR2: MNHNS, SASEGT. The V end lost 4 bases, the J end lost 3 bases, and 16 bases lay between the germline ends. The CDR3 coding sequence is TGTGCCAGCAGTGGGGGGAGTAATTCTATCTACGAGCAGTACTTC. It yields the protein CASSGGSNSIYEQYF.

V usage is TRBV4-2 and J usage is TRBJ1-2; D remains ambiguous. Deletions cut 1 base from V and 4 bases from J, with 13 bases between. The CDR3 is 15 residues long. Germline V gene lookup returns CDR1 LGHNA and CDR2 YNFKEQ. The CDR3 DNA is TGTGCCAGCAGCCAAGTCCAAACCCCGTCCTATGGCTACACCTTC. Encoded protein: CASSQVQTPSYGYTF.

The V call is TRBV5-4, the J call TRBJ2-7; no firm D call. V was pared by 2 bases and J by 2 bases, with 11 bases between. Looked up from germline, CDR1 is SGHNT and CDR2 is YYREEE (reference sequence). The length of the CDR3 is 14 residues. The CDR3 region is CASSLDGKTYEQYF. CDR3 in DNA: TGTGCCAGCAGCTTAGACGGTAAAACCTACGAGCAGTACTTC.

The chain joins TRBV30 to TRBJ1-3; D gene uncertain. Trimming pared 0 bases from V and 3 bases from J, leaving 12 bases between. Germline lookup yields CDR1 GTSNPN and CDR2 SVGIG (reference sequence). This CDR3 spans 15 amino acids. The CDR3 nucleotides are TGTGCCTGGAGTGTACAGTTGGGATTTGGAAACACCATATATTTT. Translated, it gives CAWSVQLGFGNTIYF.

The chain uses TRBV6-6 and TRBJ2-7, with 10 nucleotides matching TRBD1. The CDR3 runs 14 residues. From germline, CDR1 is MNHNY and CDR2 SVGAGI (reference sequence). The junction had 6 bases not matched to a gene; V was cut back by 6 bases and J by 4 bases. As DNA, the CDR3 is TGTGCCAGCAGATCGCCGGGACAGGGGTACGAGCAGTACTTC. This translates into CASRSPGQGYEQYF.

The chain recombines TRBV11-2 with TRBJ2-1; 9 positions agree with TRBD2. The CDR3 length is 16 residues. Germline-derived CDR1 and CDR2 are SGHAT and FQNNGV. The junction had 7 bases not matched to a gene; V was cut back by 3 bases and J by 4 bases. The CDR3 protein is CASSFLAGGIYNEQFF. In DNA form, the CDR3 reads TGTGCCAGCAGCTTCCTTGCGGGAGGGATTTACAATGAGCAGTTCTTC. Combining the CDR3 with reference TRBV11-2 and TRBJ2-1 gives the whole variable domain EAGVAQSPRYKIIEKRQSVAFWCNPISGHATLYWYQQILGQGPKLLIQFQNNGVVDDSQLPKDRFSAERLKGVDSTLKIQPAKLEDSAVYLCASSFLAGGIYNEQFFGPGTRLTVL.

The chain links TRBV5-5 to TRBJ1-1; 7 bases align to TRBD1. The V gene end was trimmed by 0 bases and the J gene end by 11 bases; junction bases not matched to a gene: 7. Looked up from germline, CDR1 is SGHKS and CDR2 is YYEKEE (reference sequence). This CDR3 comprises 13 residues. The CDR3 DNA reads TGTGCCAGCAGCTTGGGACAGGGCAGGTGGGCTTTCTTT. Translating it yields CASSLGQGRWAFF. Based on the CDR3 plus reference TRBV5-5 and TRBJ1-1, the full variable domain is DAGVTQSPTHLIKTRGQQVTLRCSPISGHKSVSWYQQVLGQGPQFIFQYYEKEERGRGNFPDRFSARQFPNYSSELNVNALLLGDSALYLCASSLGQGRWAFFGQGTRLTVV.

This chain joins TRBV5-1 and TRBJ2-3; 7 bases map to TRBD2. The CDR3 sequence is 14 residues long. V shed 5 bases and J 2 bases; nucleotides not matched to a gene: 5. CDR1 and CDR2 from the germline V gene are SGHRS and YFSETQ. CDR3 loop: CASRRDYITDTQYF. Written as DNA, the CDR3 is TGCGCCAGCAGGCGGGACTATATCACAGATACGCAGTATTTT. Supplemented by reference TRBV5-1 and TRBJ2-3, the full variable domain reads KAGVTQTPRYLIKTRGQQVTLSCSPISGHRSVSWYQQTPGQGLQFLFEYFSETQRNKGNFPGRFSGRQFSNSRSEMNVSTLELGDSALYLCASRRDYITDTQYFGPGTRLTVL.

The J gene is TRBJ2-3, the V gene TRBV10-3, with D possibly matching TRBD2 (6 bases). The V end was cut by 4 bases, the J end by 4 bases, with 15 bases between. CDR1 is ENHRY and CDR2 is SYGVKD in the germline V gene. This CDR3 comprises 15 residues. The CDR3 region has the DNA TGTGCCATCAGTGGCTCGGGAGAGAAGGCAGATACGCAGTATTTT. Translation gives CAISGSGEKADTQYF.

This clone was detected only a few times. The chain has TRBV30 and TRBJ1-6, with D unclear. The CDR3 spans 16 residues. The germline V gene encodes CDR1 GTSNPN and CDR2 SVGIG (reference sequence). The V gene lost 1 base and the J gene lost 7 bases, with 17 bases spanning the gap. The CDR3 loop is CAWSGPWPDYNSPLHF. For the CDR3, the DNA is TGTGCCTGGAGTGGACCGTGGCCCGATTACAATTCACCCCTCCACTTT.

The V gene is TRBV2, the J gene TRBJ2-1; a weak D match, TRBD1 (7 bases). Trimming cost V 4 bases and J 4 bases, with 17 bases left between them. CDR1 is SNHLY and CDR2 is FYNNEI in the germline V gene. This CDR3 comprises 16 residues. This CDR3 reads CASSGGGGAGYNEQFF. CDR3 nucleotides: TGTGCCAGCAGTGGCGGAGGGGGCGCTGGTTACAATGAGCAGTTCTTC.

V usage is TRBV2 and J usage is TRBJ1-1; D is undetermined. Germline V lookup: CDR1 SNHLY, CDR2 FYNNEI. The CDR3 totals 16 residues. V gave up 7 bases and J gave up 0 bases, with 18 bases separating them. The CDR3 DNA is TGTGCCAGCACCTTTGGGGAGATTGGGGTGAACACTGAAGCTTTCTTT. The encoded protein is CASTFGEIGVNTEAFF.

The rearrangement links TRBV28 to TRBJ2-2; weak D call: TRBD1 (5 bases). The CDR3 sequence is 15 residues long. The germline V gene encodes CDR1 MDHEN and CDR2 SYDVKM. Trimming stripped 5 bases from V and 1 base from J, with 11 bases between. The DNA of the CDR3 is TGTGCCAGCAGTGTTGGGGCCTTGAACACCGGGGAGCTGTTTTTT. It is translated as CASSVGALNTGELFF.

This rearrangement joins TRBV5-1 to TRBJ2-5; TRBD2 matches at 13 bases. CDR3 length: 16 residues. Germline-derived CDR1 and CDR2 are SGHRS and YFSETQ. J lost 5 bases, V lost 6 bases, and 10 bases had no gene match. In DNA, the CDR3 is TGCGCCAGCAAATCGGGACTAGCGGGACTCATTGAGACCCAGTACTTC. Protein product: CASKSGLAGLIETQYF.

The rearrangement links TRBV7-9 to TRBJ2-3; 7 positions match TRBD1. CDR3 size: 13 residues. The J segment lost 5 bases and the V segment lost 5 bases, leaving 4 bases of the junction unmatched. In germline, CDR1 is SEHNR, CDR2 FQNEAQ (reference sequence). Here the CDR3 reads CASSPTGLDTQYF. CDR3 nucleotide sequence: TGTGCCAGCAGCCCGACAGGGTTAGATACGCAGTATTTT.